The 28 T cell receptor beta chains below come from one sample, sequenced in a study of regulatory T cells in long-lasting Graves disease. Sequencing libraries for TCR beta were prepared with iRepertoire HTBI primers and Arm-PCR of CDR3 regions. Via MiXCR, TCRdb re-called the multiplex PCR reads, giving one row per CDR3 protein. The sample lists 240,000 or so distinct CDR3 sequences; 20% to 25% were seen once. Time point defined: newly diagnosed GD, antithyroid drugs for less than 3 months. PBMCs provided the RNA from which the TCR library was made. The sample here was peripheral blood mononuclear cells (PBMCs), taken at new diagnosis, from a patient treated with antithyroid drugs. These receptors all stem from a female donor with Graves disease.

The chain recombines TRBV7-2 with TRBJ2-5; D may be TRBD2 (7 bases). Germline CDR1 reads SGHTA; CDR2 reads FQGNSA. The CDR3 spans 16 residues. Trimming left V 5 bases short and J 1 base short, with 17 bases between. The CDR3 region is CASSQGGVGSQETQYF. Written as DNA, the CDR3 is TGTGCCAGCAGCCAAGGGGGGGTAGGGAGCCAAGAGACCCAGTACTTC.

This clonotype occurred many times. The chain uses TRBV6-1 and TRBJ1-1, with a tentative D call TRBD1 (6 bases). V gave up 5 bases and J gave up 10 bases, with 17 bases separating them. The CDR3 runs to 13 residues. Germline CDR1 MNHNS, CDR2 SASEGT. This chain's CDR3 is CASSQRGQSVAFF. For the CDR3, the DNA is TGTGCCAGCAGTCAACGGGGGCAGTCAGTAGCTTTCTTT.

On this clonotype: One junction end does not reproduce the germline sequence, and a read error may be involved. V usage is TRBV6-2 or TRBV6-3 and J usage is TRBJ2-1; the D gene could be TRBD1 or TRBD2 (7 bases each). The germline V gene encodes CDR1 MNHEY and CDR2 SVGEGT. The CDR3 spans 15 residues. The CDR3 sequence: CTSSYGQGGANEQFF. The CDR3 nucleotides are TGTACCAGCAGTTACGGGCAGGGGGGGGCTAATGAGCAGTTCTTC.

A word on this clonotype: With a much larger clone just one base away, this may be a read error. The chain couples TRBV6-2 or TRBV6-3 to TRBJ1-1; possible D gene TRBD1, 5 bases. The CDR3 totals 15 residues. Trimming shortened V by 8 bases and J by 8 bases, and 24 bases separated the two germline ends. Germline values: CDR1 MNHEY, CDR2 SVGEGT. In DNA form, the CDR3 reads TGTGCCAGCGGCCGCATGGGGGACGGGGGGACGGAAGCTTTCTTT. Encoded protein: CASGRMGDGGTEAFF.

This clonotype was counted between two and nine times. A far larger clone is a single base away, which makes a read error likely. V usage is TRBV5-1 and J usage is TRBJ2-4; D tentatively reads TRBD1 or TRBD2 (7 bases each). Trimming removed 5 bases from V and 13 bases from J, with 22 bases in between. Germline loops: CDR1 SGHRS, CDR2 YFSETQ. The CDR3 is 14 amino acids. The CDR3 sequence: CASSQGGGYNEQYF. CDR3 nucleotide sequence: TGCGCCAGCAGTCAGGGGGGAGGGTACAATGAGCAGTACTTC.

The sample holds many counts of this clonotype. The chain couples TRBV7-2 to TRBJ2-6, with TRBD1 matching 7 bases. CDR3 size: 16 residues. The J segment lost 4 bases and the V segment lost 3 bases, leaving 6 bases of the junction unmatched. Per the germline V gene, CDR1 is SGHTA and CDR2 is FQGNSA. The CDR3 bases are TGTGCCAGCAGCTTGAACAGGGGCGCAGGGGCCAACGTCCTGACTTTC. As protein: CASSLNRGAGANVLTF.

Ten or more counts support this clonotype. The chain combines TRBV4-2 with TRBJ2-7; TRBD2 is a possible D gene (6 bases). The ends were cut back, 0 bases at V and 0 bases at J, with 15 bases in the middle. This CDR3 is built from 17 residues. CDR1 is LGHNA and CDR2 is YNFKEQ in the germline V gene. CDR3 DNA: TGTGCCAGCAGCCAAGATGTGAGTGCGGGAAGCTCCTACGAGCAGTACTTC. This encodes CASSQDVSAGSSYEQYF.

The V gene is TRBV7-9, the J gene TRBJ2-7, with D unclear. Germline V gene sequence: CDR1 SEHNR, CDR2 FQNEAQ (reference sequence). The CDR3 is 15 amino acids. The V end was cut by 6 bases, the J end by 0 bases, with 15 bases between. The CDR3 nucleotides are TGTGCCAGCAGTGGACGGGCGGCAAGCTCCTACGAGCAGTACTTC. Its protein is CASSGRAASSYEQYF.

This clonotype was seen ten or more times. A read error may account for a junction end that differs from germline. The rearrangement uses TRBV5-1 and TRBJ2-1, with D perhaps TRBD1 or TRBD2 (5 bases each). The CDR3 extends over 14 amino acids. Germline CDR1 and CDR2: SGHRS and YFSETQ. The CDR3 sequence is CASSLVRDVNEQFF. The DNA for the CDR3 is TGTGCCAGCAGCTTGGTTAGGGACGTAAATGAGCAGTTCTTC. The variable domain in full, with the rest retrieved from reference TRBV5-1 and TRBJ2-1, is KAGVTQTPRYLIKTRGQQVTLSCSPISGHRSVSWYQQTPGQGLQFLFEYFSETQRNKGNFPGRFSGRQFSNSRSEMNVSTLELGDSALYLCASSLVRDVNEQFFGPGTRLTVL.

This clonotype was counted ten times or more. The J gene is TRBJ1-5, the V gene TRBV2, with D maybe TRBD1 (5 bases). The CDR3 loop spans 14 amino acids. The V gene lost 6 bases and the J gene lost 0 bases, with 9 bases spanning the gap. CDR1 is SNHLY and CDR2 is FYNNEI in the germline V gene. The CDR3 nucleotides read TGTGCCAGCAGACAGGATTATAGCAATCAGCCCCAGCATTTT. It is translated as CASRQDYSNQPQHF.

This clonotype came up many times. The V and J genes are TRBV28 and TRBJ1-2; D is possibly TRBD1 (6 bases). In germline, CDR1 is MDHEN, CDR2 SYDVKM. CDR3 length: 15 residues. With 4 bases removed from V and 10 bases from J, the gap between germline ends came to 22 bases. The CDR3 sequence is CASSSGGSGDQIYTF. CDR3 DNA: TGTGCCAGCAGTTCTGGTGGGTCAGGGGACCAGATCTACACCTTC.

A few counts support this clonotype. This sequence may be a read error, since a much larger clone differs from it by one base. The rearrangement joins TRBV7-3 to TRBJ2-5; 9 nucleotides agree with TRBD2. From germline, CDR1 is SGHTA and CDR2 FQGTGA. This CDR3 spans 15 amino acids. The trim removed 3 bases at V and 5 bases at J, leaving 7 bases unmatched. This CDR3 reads CASSLAGGPWETQYF. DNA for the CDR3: TGTGCCAGCAGCTTGGCGGGAGGGCCGTGGGAGACCCAGTACTTC. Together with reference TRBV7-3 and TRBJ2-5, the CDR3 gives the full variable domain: GAGVSQTPSNKVTEKGKYVELRCDPISGHTALYWYRQSLGQGPEFLIYFQGTGAADDSGLPNDRFFAVRPEGSVSTLKIQRTERGDSAVYLCASSLAGGPWETQYFGPGTRLLVL.

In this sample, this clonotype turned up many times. The CDR3 reads CSARREVHEKLFF. The CDR3 DNA reads TGCAGTGCTCGCCGGGAAGTCCATGAAAAACTGTTTTTT. The chain carries TRBV20-1 and TRBJ1-4; D is uncertain. The V and J ends lost 5 bases and 6 bases respectively, with 13 bases between them. The germline CDR1 and CDR2 sequences are DFQATT and SNEGSKA (reference sequence). The CDR3 covers 13 residues.

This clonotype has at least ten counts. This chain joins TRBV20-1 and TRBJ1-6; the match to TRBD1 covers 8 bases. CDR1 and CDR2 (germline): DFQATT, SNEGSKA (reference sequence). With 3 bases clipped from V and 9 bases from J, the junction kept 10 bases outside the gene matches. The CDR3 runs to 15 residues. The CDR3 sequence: CSASSGGGLASPLHF. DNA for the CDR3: TGCAGTGCTAGTTCAGGGGGCGGTTTGGCTTCACCCCTCCACTTT.

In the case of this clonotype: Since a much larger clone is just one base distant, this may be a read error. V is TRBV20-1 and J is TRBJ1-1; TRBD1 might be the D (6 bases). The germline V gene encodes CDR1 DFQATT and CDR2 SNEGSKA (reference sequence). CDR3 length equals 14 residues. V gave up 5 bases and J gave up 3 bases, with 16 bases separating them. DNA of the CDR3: TGCAGTGCTCGTATCCGGGGGCCTTACACTGAAGCTTTCTTT. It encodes CSARIRGPYTEAFF.

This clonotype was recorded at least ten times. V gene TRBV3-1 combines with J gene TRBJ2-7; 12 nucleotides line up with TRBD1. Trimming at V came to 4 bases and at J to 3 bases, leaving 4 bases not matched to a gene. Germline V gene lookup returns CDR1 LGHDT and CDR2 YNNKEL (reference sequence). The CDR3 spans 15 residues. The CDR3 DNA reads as TGTGCCAGCAGCCCCGGGACAGGGGGCTTCTACGAGCAGTACTTC. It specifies CASSPGTGGFYEQYF.

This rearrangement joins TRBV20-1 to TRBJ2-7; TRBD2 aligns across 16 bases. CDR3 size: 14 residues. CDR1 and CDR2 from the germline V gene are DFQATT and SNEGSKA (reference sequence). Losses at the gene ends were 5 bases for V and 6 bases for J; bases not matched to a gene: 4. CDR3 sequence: CSAGTSGGAGEQYF. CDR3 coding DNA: TGCAGTGCTGGGACTAGCGGGGGGGCAGGCGAGCAGTACTTC.

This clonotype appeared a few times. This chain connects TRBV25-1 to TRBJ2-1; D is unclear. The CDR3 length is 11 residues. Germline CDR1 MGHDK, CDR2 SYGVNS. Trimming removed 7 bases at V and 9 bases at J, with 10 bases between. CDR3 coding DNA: TGTGCCAGCATTAAAAATGGTGAGCAGTTCTTC. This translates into CASIKNGEQFF. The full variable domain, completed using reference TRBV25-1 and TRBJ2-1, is EADIYQTPRYLVIGTGKKITLECSQTMGHDKMYWYQQDPGMELHLIHYSYGVNSTEKGDLSSESTVSRIRTEHFPLTLESARPSHTSQYLCASIKNGEQFFGPGTRLTVL.

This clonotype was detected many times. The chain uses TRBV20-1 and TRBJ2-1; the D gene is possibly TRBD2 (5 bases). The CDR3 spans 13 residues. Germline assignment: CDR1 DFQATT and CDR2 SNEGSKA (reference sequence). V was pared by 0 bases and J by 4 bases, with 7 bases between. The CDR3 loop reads CSARDRLYNEQFF. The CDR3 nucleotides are TGCAGTGCTAGAGATAGACTATACAATGAGCAGTTCTTC.

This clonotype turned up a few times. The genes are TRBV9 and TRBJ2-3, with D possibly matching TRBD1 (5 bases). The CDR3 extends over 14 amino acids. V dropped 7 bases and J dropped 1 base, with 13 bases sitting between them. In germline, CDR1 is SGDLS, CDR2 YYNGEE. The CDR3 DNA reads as TGTGCCAGCCAGGGTGGACCGCGCACAGATACGCAGTATTTT. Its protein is CASQGGPRTDTQYF.

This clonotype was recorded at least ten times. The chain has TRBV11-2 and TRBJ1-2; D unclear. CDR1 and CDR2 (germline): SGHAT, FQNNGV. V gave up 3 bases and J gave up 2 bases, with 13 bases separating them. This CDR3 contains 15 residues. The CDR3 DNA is TGTGCCAGCAGCTTTGCTGACGGACCGAACTATGGCTACACCTTC. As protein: CASSFADGPNYGYTF.

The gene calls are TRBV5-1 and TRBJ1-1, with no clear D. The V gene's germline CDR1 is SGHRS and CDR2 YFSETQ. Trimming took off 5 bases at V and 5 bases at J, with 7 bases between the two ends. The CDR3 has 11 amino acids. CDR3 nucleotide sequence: TGCGCCAGCAGGGAGAATACTGAAGCTTTCTTT. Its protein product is CASRENTEAFF.

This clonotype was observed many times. The CDR3 sequence: CASSLDRQSYGYTF. DNA of the CDR3: TGCGCCAGCAGCTTGGATAGACAATCCTATGGCTACACCTTC. The chain links TRBV5-1 to TRBJ1-2; D unresolved. Germline V gene data show CDR1 as SGHRS and CDR2 as YFSETQ. V was pared by 0 bases and J by 4 bases, with 10 bases between. The CDR3 extends over 14 amino acids.

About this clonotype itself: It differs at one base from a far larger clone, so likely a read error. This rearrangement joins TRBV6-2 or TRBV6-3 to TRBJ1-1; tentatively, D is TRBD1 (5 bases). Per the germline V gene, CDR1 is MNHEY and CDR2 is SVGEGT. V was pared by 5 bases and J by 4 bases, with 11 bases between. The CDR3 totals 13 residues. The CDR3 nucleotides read TGTGCCAGCAGTGGGGCGAGGGCCACTGAAGCTTTCTTT. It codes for CASSGARATEAFF.

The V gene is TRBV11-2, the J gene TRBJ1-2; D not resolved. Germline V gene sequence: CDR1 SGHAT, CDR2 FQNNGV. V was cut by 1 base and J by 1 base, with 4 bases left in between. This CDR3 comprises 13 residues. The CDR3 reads CASSLGVNYGYTF. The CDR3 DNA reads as TGTGCCAGCAGCTTAGGGGTTAACTATGGCTACACCTTC.

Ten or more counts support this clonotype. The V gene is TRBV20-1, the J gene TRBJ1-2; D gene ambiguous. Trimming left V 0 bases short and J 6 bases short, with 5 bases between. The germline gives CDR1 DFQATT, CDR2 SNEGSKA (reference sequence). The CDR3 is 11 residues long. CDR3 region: CSAREPDGYTF. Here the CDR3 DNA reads TGCAGTGCTAGAGAACCGGATGGCTACACCTTC.

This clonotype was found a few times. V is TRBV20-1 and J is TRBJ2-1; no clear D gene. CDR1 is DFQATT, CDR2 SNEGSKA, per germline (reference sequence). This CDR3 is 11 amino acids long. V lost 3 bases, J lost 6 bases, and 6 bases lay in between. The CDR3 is CSASISNEQFF. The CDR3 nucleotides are TGCAGTGCTAGTATTTCCAATGAGCAGTTCTTC.

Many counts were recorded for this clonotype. The CDR3 loop reads CSAPDQGWNPQSPLHF. CDR3 coding DNA: TGCAGTGCCCCCGATCAGGGGTGGAACCCTCAATCACCCCTCCACTTT. The gene calls are TRBV20-1 and TRBJ1-6, with D tentatively TRBD1 (6 bases). This CDR3 is built from 16 residues. The V gene lost 6 bases and the J gene lost 10 bases, with 25 bases spanning the gap. CDR1 and CDR2 (germline): DFQATT, SNEGSKA (reference sequence).